The rows below give T cell receptor beta chains drawn from one sample of a study of T cells after posttransplantation cyclophosphamide. Data came from immunoSEQ multiplex PCR; TCRdb stores just in-frame clones and leaves some out. Here the sample spans 12,000 or so clones, about 89% being singletons. Sequencing was performed on PBMCs, taken after allogeneic stem cell transplant with posttransplant cyclophosphamide. The receptors come from a female patient aged 25-39 years who received an allogeneic stem cell transplant from an unrelated donor, was CMV-positive, and had no GVHD. The graft donor may have contributed some T cells. CDR3s include the opening cysteine and the closing phenylalanine or tryptophan. Each record gives: J gene, D gene, V gene, clone size, CDR3 protein, CDR3 DNA. D genes are given only for firm matches. Clone size appears in some rows only: once, few, many, or a class for an expanded clone.

>TRBJ1-4|.|TRBV19|.
CATNQGTYNEKLFF
TGTGCCACGAACCAGGGAACCTATAATGAAAAACTGTTTTTT
>TRBJ1-6|.|TRBV27|.
CASSPGIQGSPLHF
TGTGCCAGCTCCCCGGGGATCCAAGGCTCACCCCTCCACTTT
>TRBJ2-3|.|TRBV7-9|.
CASSLGGNAYMTDTQYF
TGTGCCAGCAGCTTAGGGGGCAACGCCTACATGACAGATACGCAGTATTTT
>TRBJ2-3|.|TRBV5-1|.
CASSLEGVVTDTQYF
TGCGCCAGCAGCTTGGAAGGAGTGGTCACAGATACGCAGTATTTT
>TRBJ2-7|.|TRBV5-1|.
CASRQGSYEQYF
TGCGCCAGCAGACAGGGATCCTACGAGCAGTACTTC
>TRBJ2-1|TRBD2|TRBV25-1|.
CASSDWGGQTGGEQFF
TGTGCCAGCAGTGATTGGGGGGGGCAGACGGGGGGGGAGCAGTTCTTC
>TRBJ2-5|TRBD1|TRBV14|.
CASSQDRGLKTQYF
TGTGCCAGCAGCCAAGACAGGGGGCTAAAGACCCAGTACTTC
>TRBJ2-7|.|TRBV29-1|.
CSVAETGEQYF
TGCAGCGTTGCAGAGACAGGCGAGCAGTACTTC
>TRBJ2-7|.|TRBV14|.
CASSQDPRVRGSYEQYF
TGTGCCAGCAGCCAAGATCCCCGAGTGCGGGGTTCATACGAGCAGTACTTC
>TRBJ2-7|.|TRBV27|.
CASSLRQPYEQYF
TGTGCCAGCAGTTTACGACAGCCATACGAGCAGTACTTC
>TRBJ2-7|TRBD1|TRBV6-1|once
CASSEPTGFSYEQYF
TGTGCCAGCAGTGAACCGACAGGGTTTTCCTACGAGCAGTACTTC
>TRBJ1-6|TRBD1|TRBV18|.
CASSPPAGTGRNSPLHF
TGTGCCAGCTCACCACCTGCCGGGACAGGGAGGAATTCACCCCTCCACTTT
>TRBJ2-3|.|TRBV6-1|once
CASSETYGGDTQYF
TGTGCCAGCAGTGAAACCTACGGGGGAGATACGCAGTATTTT
>TRBJ2-7|.|TRBV30|.
CAWRALGSFYEQYF
TGTGCCTGGAGGGCCCTAGGGAGTTTCTACGAGCAGTACTTC
>TRBJ2-5|.|TRBV7-3|.
CASSLGGRETQYF
TGTGCCAGCAGCTTGGGGGGACGAGAGACCCAGTACTTC
>TRBJ1-1|.|TRBV19|.
CASSTLLRVESTGTAFF
TGTGCCAGTAGTACCCTACTCCGAGTCGAGTCGACTGGAACGGCTTTCTTT
>TRBJ2-3|.|TRBV5-1|.
CASSLEASSGADTQYF
TGCGCCAGCAGCTTGGAGGCTAGCAGCGGCGCAGATACGCAGTATTTT
>TRBJ2-1|TRBD2|TRBV9|.
CASVGRGAGNEQFF
TGTGCCAGCGTTGGGCGGGGGGCAGGGAATGAGCAGTTCTTC
>TRBJ2-7|TRBD1|TRBV6-1|.
CASSEAGTGTYEQYF
TGTGCCAGCAGTGAAGCTGGGACAGGGACCTACGAGCAGTACTTC
>TRBJ2-2|.|TRBV11-3|few
CASSPDRGGLSGELFF
TGTGCCAGCAGCCCTGATAGGGGAGGCTTAAGCGGGGAGCTGTTTTTT
>TRBJ2-1|.|TRBV7-2|.
CASSFVSSSYNEQFF
TGTGCCAGCAGCTTCGTGTCCAGCTCCTACAATGAGCAGTTCTTC
>TRBJ1-3|.|TRBV5-1|.
CASSPPGQTAGNTIYF
TGCGCCAGCAGCCCCCCCGGACAGACGGCGGGAAACACCATATATTTT
>TRBJ2-2|TRBD1|TRBV29-1|.
CSVEDRGEFNTGELFF
TGCAGCGTGGAGGACAGGGGAGAATTTAACACCGGGGAGCTGTTTTTT
>TRBJ2-7|TRBD1|TRBV5-1|.
CASSLAADRFSYEQYF
TGCGCCAGCAGCTTGGCCGCGGACAGGTTCTCCTACGAGCAGTACTTC
>TRBJ2-7|.|TRBV29-1|.
CSVEGGGYEQYF
TGCAGCGTTGAGGGAGGCGGTTACGAGCAGTACTTC
>TRBJ2-7|TRBD1|TRBV7-9|.
CASSLARWDRVAYEQYF
TGTGCCAGCAGCCTCGCACGATGGGACAGGGTGGCCTACGAGCAGTACTTC
>TRBJ1-1|TRBD1|TRBV12-5|.
CASGFHPTGTMNTEAFF
TGTGCTAGTGGTTTCCATCCGACAGGGACAATGAACACTGAAGCTTTCTTT
>TRBJ1-4|.|TRBV6-1|few
CASSHKDATNEKLFF
TGTGCCAGCAGCCACAAAGATGCAACTAATGAAAAACTGTTTTTT
>TRBJ1-2|TRBD1|TRBV7-7|.
CASSPNPGQGIVHGYTF
TGTGCCAGCAGCCCTAACCCCGGACAGGGGATAGTGCATGGCTACACCTTC
>TRBJ2-2|.|TRBV11-2|once
CASSPTRTETTGELFF
TGTGCCAGCAGCCCGACTAGGACGGAAACCACCGGGGAGCTGTTTTTT
>TRBJ2-7|.|TRBV4-1|once
CASSQDQAANYEQYF
TGCGCCAGCAGCCAAGATCAGGCCGCAAACTACGAGCAGTACTTC
>TRBJ1-1|TRBD1|TRBV18|.
CASSPLGQAPEAFF
TGTGCCAGCTCACCTCTCGGACAGGCTCCTGAAGCTTTCTTT
>TRBJ2-7|TRBD2|TRBV30|.
CAWSVHYPGGEQYF
TGTGCCTGGAGTGTACATTACCCGGGGGGCGAGCAGTACTTC
>TRBJ1-1|.|TRBV6-1|.
CASSEPFRVDAEAFF
TGTGCCAGCAGTGAACCGTTTCGGGTAGATGCTGAAGCTTTCTTT
>TRBJ2-1|TRBD2|TRBV5-1|.
CASGQRGGLNEQFF
TGCGCCAGCGGTCAGCGGGGGGGCCTGAATGAGCAGTTCTTC
>TRBJ2-7|.|TRBV29-1|once
CSPPGATVGQSASANYEQYF
TGCAGCCCCCCCGGAGCCACTGTGGGTCAGTCAGCTAGCGCAAACTACGAGCAGTACTTC
>TRBJ2-2|TRBD1|TRBV9|.
CASSDRTGQNTGELFF
TGTGCCAGCAGCGATCGGACAGGGCAAAACACCGGGGAGCTGTTTTTT
>TRBJ2-1|TRBD2|TRBV10-3|.
CAIRVRRVNGLAVYNEQFF
TGTGCCATCAGGGTTCGTCGCGTAAACGGACTAGCGGTCTACAATGAGCAGTTCTTC
>TRBJ2-5|.|TRBV5-1|once
CASSKGLSETQYF
TGCGCCAGCAGCAAGGGGCTTTCAGAGACCCAGTACTTC
>TRBJ2-1|TRBD1|TRBV7-9|few
CASSPTEGTGPSYNEQFF
TGTGCCAGCAGCCCAACGGAGGGGACAGGACCCTCCTACAATGAGCAGTTCTTC